This TCR beta chain was found in a study of cytomegalovirus exposure and HLA in healthy donors. Both 60 Vbeta primers and 13 Jbeta primers went into the PCR. Data came from immunoSEQ multiplex PCR; TCRdb stores just in-frame clones and leaves some out. The sample contains around 99,000 clones, around four fifths of which appear only once. Study-level points and caveats: CMV serostatus was the sole immune exposure data available. V- and J-gene trimming in TCR beta was tied to a missense DCLRE1C variant by an analysis performed later. In a later analysis, most CMV-associated TCR beta chains appeared HLA-restricted. It was approximately 170 TCR beta chains that were listed as cytomegalovirus-associated.

For this clone: Its specificity is unknown. Different DNA sequences within this sample yield the same CDR3.

Germline CDR1 SGDLS, CDR2 YYNGEE. V was pared by 8 bases and J by 0 bases, with 15 bases between. The CDR3 length is 15 residues. Sample: PBMCs. The source of this sequence is a woman between 45 and 65 years old in good health and CMV-seropositive. The chain employs TRBV9 and TRBJ1-3, with no clear D. The CDR3 region has the DNA TGTGCCAGTAGCCGGTCCTTCGGCTCTGGAAACACCATATATTTT. Amino acids: CASSRSFGSGNTIYF.